These 32 T cell receptor beta chains share one sample of origin, sequenced in a study of long-term antiretroviral therapy in people with HIV. Survey level was the resolution at which the v3.0 immunoSEQ assay ran. Profiled with immunoSEQ multiplex PCR; TCRdb holds only in-frame clones, not every one. The table lists tens of thousands of clones, roughly nine tenths of them singletons. Sample: unsorted PBMCs, taken 2 years after starting antiretroviral therapy. Every receptor here comes from a man aged 45-65 years with HIV.

J is TRBJ2-5 and V is TRBV15, with 9 bases fitting TRBD1. The CDR3 extends over 15 amino acids. Per the germline V gene, CDR1 is LNHNV and CDR2 is YYDKDF (reference sequence). The trim removed 1 base at V and 4 bases at J, leaving 4 bases unmatched. This CDR3 reads CATSRGDRDPETQYF. In DNA, the CDR3 is TGTGCCACCAGCAGAGGGGACAGGGATCCAGAGACCCAGTACTTC. The whole variable domain, remainder taken from reference TRBV15 and TRBJ2-5, is DAMVIQNPRYQVTQFGKPVTLSCSQTLNHNVMYWYQQKSSQAPKLLFHYYDKDFNNEADTPDNFQSRRPNTSFCFLDIRSPGLGDTAMYLCATSRGDRDPETQYFGPGTRLLVL.

The chain uses TRBV7-9 and TRBJ1-4, with D tentatively TRBD1 (6 bases). Between the trimmed V and J ends, which lost 5 bases and 3 bases, there was a span of 10 bases. CDR3 length: 14 amino acids. The V gene's germline CDR1 is SEHNR and CDR2 FQNEAQ (reference sequence). DNA of the CDR3: TGTGCCAGCAGCGAGGACAGCGCTAATGAAAAACTGTTTTTT. Translation: CASSEDSANEKLFF.

The rearrangement joins TRBV11-2 to TRBJ1-5; a weak D match, TRBD1 (6 bases). V dropped 0 bases and J dropped 7 bases, with 13 bases sitting between them. CDR1 is SGHAT, CDR2 FQNNGV, per germline. The CDR3 has 15 residues. The CDR3 is CASSLDRGPHQPQHF. CDR3 coding DNA: TGTGCCAGCAGCTTAGACAGGGGCCCTCACCAGCCCCAGCATTTT. Based on the CDR3 plus reference TRBV11-2 and TRBJ1-5, the full variable domain is EAGVAQSPRYKIIEKRQSVAFWCNPISGHATLYWYQQILGQGPKLLIQFQNNGVVDDSQLPKDRFSAERLKGVDSTLKIQPAKLEDSAVYLCASSLDRGPHQPQHFGDGTRLSIL.

The chain has TRBV5-1 and TRBJ1-2; 7 bases align to TRBD1. Germline trimming cut 5 bases from V and 6 bases from J; bases unmatched to any gene: 10. The CDR3 runs 14 residues. CDR1 and CDR2 (germline): SGHRS, YFSETQ. The CDR3 bases are TGCGCCAGCAGACACGACAGGGCAGTCGATGGCTACACCTTC. Encoded protein: CASRHDRAVDGYTF. Using reference TRBV5-1 and TRBJ1-2 for the parts outside the CDR3, the full variable domain is KAGVTQTPRYLIKTRGQQVTLSCSPISGHRSVSWYQQTPGQGLQFLFEYFSETQRNKGNFPGRFSGRQFSNSRSEMNVSTLELGDSALYLCASRHDRAVDGYTFGSGTRLTVV.

This sequence joins TRBV4-1 and TRBJ2-5; no firm D call. CDR3 length equals 15 residues. The germline V gene has CDR1 MGHRA and CDR2 YSYEKL. The ends were cut back, 0 bases at V and 0 bases at J, with 8 bases in the middle. The CDR3 sequence: CASSQDGEDQETQYF. In DNA, the CDR3 is TGCGCCAGCAGCCAAGATGGAGAGGACCAAGAGACCCAGTACTTC.

The chain couples TRBV2 to TRBJ1-1; D is ambiguous. Trimming cost V 3 bases and J 0 bases, with 8 bases left between them. CDR1 SNHLY and CDR2 FYNNEI come from the germline V gene. The CDR3 has 14 amino acids. The CDR3 protein is CASSDAGMNTEAFF. The CDR3 bases are TGTGCCAGCAGTGACGCAGGCATGAACACTGAAGCTTTCTTT.

The CDR3 protein is CASSLGVRQGFF. CDR3 nucleotide sequence: TGTGCCAGCAGCTTGGGTGTACGCCAAGGCTTCTTT. The chain carries TRBV5-6 and TRBJ1-1; no clear D. Trimming took 0 bases from V and 14 from J, leaving 14 bases between them. There are 12 residues in the CDR3. Germline-derived CDR1 and CDR2 are SGHDT and YYEEEE.

The chain combines TRBV18 with TRBJ1-3, with 10 bases matching TRBD1. CDR1 KGHSH and CDR2 LQKENI come from the germline V gene. This CDR3 contains 15 residues. The J segment lost 2 bases and the V segment lost 6 bases, leaving 4 bases of the junction unmatched. Written as DNA, the CDR3 is TGTGCCAGCTCTTCAGACAGGGGGCCTGGAAACACCATATATTTT. Encoded protein: CASSSDRGPGNTIYF.

V gene TRBV6-1 combines with J gene TRBJ1-2; D is undetermined. V shed 7 bases and J shed 0 bases, with 15 bases lying between them. Germline CDR1 and CDR2: MNHNS and SASEGT. CDR3 length: 15 amino acids. CDR3 loop: CASTPQKVANYGYTF. CDR3 DNA sequence: TGTGCCAGCACCCCGCAGAAGGTAGCTAACTATGGCTACACCTTC.

This clone has just a few counts. The chain employs TRBV5-6 and TRBJ1-2; no clear D gene. Looked up from germline, CDR1 is SGHDT and CDR2 is YYEEEE. V was cut by 3 bases and J by 8 bases, with 17 bases left in between. The CDR3 has 14 residues. In nucleotides, the CDR3 is TGTGCCAGCAGCTCCTTAAGCGTGGTAGGCGGCTACACCTTC. Residues: CASSSLSVVGGYTF. The variable domain in full, completed from reference TRBV5-6 and TRBJ1-2, reads DAGVTQSPTHLIKTRGQQVTLRCSPKSGHDTVSWYQQALGQGPQFIFQYYEEEERQRGNFPDRFSGHQFPNYSSELNVNALLLGDSALYLCASSSLSVVGGYTFGSGTRLTVV.

The gene calls are TRBV5-6 and TRBJ2-2; 10 bases fit TRBD1. V lost 2 bases and J lost 5; bases outside the gene matches: 3. CDR3 size: 15 residues. The germline V gene has CDR1 SGHDT and CDR2 YYEEEE. As DNA, the CDR3 is TGTGCCAGCAGCTTAGGGACAGGGGCGACCGGGGAGCTGTTTTTT. Its translation is CASSLGTGATGELFF. The full variable domain, in which reference TRBV5-6 and TRBJ2-2 provide the parts outside the CDR3, is DAGVTQSPTHLIKTRGQQVTLRCSPKSGHDTVSWYQQALGQGPQFIFQYYEEEERQRGNFPDRFSGHQFPNYSSELNVNALLLGDSALYLCASSLGTGATGELFFGEGSRLTVL.

This clone was counted once. V and J are TRBV9 and TRBJ1-1; tentative D call: TRBD1 (5 bases). V gave up 3 bases and J gave up 0 bases, with 6 bases separating them. Germline CDR1 is SGDLS and CDR2 is YYNGEE. The CDR3 extends over 13 amino acids. The CDR3 reads CASSGGVNTEAFF. In DNA form, the CDR3 reads TGTGCCAGCAGCGGGGGGGTGAACACTGAAGCTTTCTTT.

The CDR3 bases are TGTGCCAGCAGCTTACCGGCACGGGGAATCAGCGAAAAACTGTTTTTT. Translated, it gives CASSLPARGISEKLFF. The chain carries TRBV7-9 and TRBJ1-4; D remains unclear. The CDR3 is made up of 16 amino acids. Trimming stripped 2 bases from V and 8 bases from J, with 18 bases between. Germline CDR1 SEHNR, CDR2 FQNEAQ (reference sequence).

V gene TRBV6-6 combines with J gene TRBJ1-6; D possibly corresponds to TRBD1 (5 bases). In germline, CDR1 is MNHNY, CDR2 SVGAGI (reference sequence). V was shortened by 2 bases and J by 7 bases, with 15 bases between the two germline ends. This CDR3 has 16 residues. This CDR3 is CASSYAGGSANSPLHF. The CDR3 DNA reads as TGTGCCAGCAGTTACGCGGGGGGATCGGCAAATTCACCCCTCCACTTT.

Only a few counts were recorded for this clone. The chain carries TRBV27 and TRBJ1-2; D may be TRBD1 (6 bases). The CDR3 totals 13 residues. The V gene's germline CDR1 is MNHEY and CDR2 SMNVEV (reference sequence). V gave up 3 bases and J gave up 4 bases, with 9 bases separating them. This CDR3 reads CASSFRDTYGYTF. DNA for the CDR3: TGTGCCAGCAGTTTCCGGGACACCTATGGCTACACCTTC.

This chain uses TRBV7-9 with TRBJ1-1; TRBD1 might be the D (5 bases). The V and J ends lost 5 bases and 3 bases respectively, with 16 bases between them. CDR1 is SEHNR, CDR2 FQNEAQ, per germline (reference sequence). The CDR3 covers 15 residues. The CDR3 loop reads CASSIFRGSDTEAFF. For the CDR3, the DNA is TGTGCCAGCAGCATCTTTCGGGGCTCCGACACTGAAGCTTTCTTT.

The chain employs TRBV6-5 and TRBJ2-7; D might be TRBD1 or TRBD2, each matching 5 bases. The CDR3 runs 14 residues. Trimming left V 4 bases short and J 3 bases short, with 13 bases between. Germline V gives CDR1 MNHEY, CDR2 SVGAGI. CDR3 bases: TGTGCCAGCAGTTCCCGGGACGGAGACTACGAGCAGTACTTC. Its translation is CASSSRDGDYEQYF.

The chain has TRBV5-1 and TRBJ2-7; possibly TRBD1 for D (5 bases). The CDR3 has 12 residues. With 2 bases removed from V and 6 bases from J, the gap between germline ends came to 9 bases. The germline V gene encodes CDR1 SGHRS and CDR2 YFSETQ. CDR3 DNA sequence: TGCGCCAGCAGCTTCGGAAGGGGCGAGCAGTACTTC. It is translated as CASSFGRGEQYF.

The table lists this clone with a count of one. This chain connects TRBV20-1 to TRBJ1-2, with D unresolved. CDR1 is DFQATT and CDR2 is SNEGSKA in the germline V gene (reference sequence). The length of the CDR3 is 11 residues. V was trimmed by 1 base and J by 8 bases, leaving 8 bases between them. This CDR3 is CSARVVRGYTF. The DNA for the CDR3 is TGCAGTGCTAGAGTAGTTCGGGGCTACACCTTC.

The rearrangement joins TRBV5-1 to TRBJ2-7, with TRBD1 identical over 10 bases. Looked up from germline, CDR1 is SGHRS and CDR2 is YFSETQ. V trimming: 3 bases; J trimming: 2 bases; junction bases outside the gene matches: 5. There are 15 residues in the CDR3. In DNA form, the CDR3 reads TGCGCCAGCAGCTCTGTAGGGACAGGGGCCTACGAGCAGTACTTC. Protein: CASSSVGTGAYEQYF.

Here the CDR3 reads CASSLSGGERTEAFF. CDR3 nucleotides: TGTGCCAGCAGCTTATCAGGGGGCGAGAGGACTGAAGCTTTCTTT. The chain uses TRBV7-3 and TRBJ1-1; the match to TRBD1 covers 8 bases. Germline V gene lookup returns CDR1 SGHTA and CDR2 FQGTGA. V lost 2 bases to trimming and J lost 5 bases; unmatched junction nucleotides: 7. The CDR3 contains 15 residues.

The genes are TRBV5-4 and TRBJ2-5; D might be TRBD1 or TRBD2, each matching 5 bases. Trimming took 3 bases from V and 3 from J, leaving 12 bases between them. The CDR3 is 14 residues long. Germline V lookup: CDR1 SGHNT, CDR2 YYREEE (reference sequence). In DNA form, the CDR3 reads TGTGCCAGCAGCTCCTCGGGGCCTAAAGAGACCCAGTACTTC. This encodes CASSSSGPKETQYF.

This chain joins TRBV6-5 and TRBJ1-2; D gene ambiguous. The V end lost 0 bases, the J end lost 8 bases, and 13 bases lay between the germline ends. Germline lookup yields CDR1 MNHEY and CDR2 SVGAGI. The CDR3 has 14 amino acids. The CDR3 here is CASSYSRPHRGYTF. The CDR3 bases are TGTGCCAGCAGTTACTCTAGGCCCCATCGGGGCTACACCTTC.

The chain uses TRBV7-3 and TRBJ2-2, with 10 bases identical to TRBD2. The CDR3 extends over 17 amino acids. V gave up 4 bases and J gave up 1 base; unmatched junction bases: 6. The V gene's germline CDR1 is SGHTA and CDR2 FQGTGA. CDR3 bases: TGTGCCAGCAGCTCGACCCGGACTAGCGGGAACACCGGGGAGCTGTTTTTT. Translated, it gives CASSSTRTSGNTGELFF.

The chain joins TRBV5-1 to TRBJ2-3, with TRBD2 matching 9 bases. This CDR3 is 17 amino acids long. Germline CDR1 reads SGHRS; CDR2 reads YFSETQ. Losses at the gene ends were 4 bases for V and 1 base for J; bases not matched to a gene: 10. CDR3 amino acids: CASSAGWAGGGTDTQYF. CDR3 bases: TGCGCCAGCAGCGCAGGCTGGGCGGGAGGGGGCACAGATACGCAGTATTTT.

This rearrangement joins TRBV28 to TRBJ1-1, with 8 bases matching TRBD1. V was pared by 3 bases and J by 11 bases, with 14 bases of the junction left unmatched. The CDR3 runs 15 residues. Germline V gene data show CDR1 as MDHEN and CDR2 as SYDVKM. The CDR3 sequence: CASSLVRQGALVAFF. The CDR3 region has the DNA TGTGCCAGCAGTTTGGTTCGGCAGGGGGCCCTGGTGGCTTTCTTT.

The chain employs TRBV7-2 and TRBJ2-3, with TRBD2 matching over 13 bases. CDR1 and CDR2 (germline): SGHTA, FQGNSA. The CDR3 is 18 residues long. J gave up 0 bases and V 2 bases, and 5 bases lay outside the gene matches. The CDR3 coding sequence is TGTGCCAGCAGCTTACCACTAGCGGGAGGGCTTAGCACAGATACGCAGTATTTT. Translation gives CASSLPLAGGLSTDTQYF.

V is TRBV29-1 and J is TRBJ1-1; D is ambiguous. Trimming removed 6 bases from V and 8 bases from J, with 13 bases in between. The germline V gene encodes CDR1 SQVTM and CDR2 ANQGSEA. The CDR3 is 11 residues long. CDR3 in amino acids: CSVVAVEEAFF. Written as DNA, the CDR3 is TGCAGCGTGGTAGCAGTAGAGGAAGCTTTCTTT.

This chain connects TRBV5-6 to TRBJ1-2, with D unclear. In germline, CDR1 is SGHDT, CDR2 YYEEEE. The CDR3 is 14 residues long. V was cut by 0 bases and J by 6 bases, with 12 bases left in between. CDR3 sequence: CASSLVRVEDGYTF. The CDR3 bases are TGTGCCAGCAGCTTGGTGAGGGTTGAAGATGGCTACACCTTC.

This chain connects TRBV6-5 to TRBJ2-7, with a tentative D call TRBD1 (5 bases). The CDR3 consists of 15 residues. Trimming removed 1 base at V and 6 bases at J, with 16 bases between. Germline V gene sequence: CDR1 MNHEY, CDR2 SVGAGI. In nucleotides, the CDR3 is TGTGCCAGCAGTTACTGGCGGCAGGGTAAAGGCGAGCAGTACTTC. Translated, it gives CASSYWRQGKGEQYF.

V is TRBV11-2 and J is TRBJ1-3; maybe TRBD1 (5 bases). Germline CDR1 reads SGHAT; CDR2 reads FQNNGV. V was clipped by 1 base and J by 0 bases, with 13 bases between them. This CDR3 has 17 residues. The CDR3 DNA sequence: TGTGCCAGCAGCTTAGGGGGTGGGGCAAGCTCTGGAAACACCATATATTTT. This sequence encodes CASSLGGGASSGNTIYF.

V is TRBV7-2 and J is TRBJ2-1; the D gene is possibly TRBD1 (7 bases). Trimming cost V 5 bases and J 8 bases, with 19 bases left between them. In germline, CDR1 is SGHTA, CDR2 FQGNSA. This CDR3 has 15 amino acids. CDR3 region: CASSLRQGGIDEQFF. The CDR3 bases are TGTGCCAGCAGCCTTCGCCAGGGGGGTATAGATGAGCAGTTCTTC.